These T cell receptor beta chains were read from a single sample in a study of radiotherapy plus CTLA-4 blockade in lung cancer. This table comes from immunoSEQ multiplex PCR, and its TCRdb copy is limited to in-frame clones, with some not included. The table has roughly 42,000 clones, approximately 79% seen once. The sequenced sample was peripheral blood, obtained from a patient treated with radiotherapy plus ipilimumab. The receptors here all came from a human donor with non-small cell lung cancer that progressed on radiotherapy plus ipilimumab. Each CDR3 is given with its conserved first and last residue. A D gene is named only where the DNA matches it firmly. Clone size, where shown, is once, few, many, or a class for clones that have expanded.

d_gene: TRBD1
v_gene: TRBV4-3
abundance: .
j_gene: TRBJ1-1
CDR3nt: TGCGCCAGCAGCCGAAGACAGGGCATGAACACTGAAGCTTTCTTT
CDR3aa: CASSRRQGMNTEAFF

d_gene: TRBD1
v_gene: TRBV5-5
abundance: .
j_gene: TRBJ2-7
CDR3nt: TGTGCCAGCAGCTGGGGACAGGGGGCAATGGAGCAGTACTTC
CDR3aa: CASSWGQGAMEQYF

d_gene: .
v_gene: TRBV10-3
abundance: .
j_gene: TRBJ2-1
CDR3nt: TGTGCCATCAGTGACAGTTACAATGAGCAGTTCTTC
CDR3aa: CAISDSYNEQFF

d_gene: .
v_gene: TRBV19
abundance: .
j_gene: TRBJ2-7
CDR3nt: TGTGCCAGTAGCCCAGGTACAATCTACGAGCAGTACTTC
CDR3aa: CASSPGTIYEQYF

d_gene: .
v_gene: TRBV14
abundance: .
j_gene: TRBJ1-6
CDR3nt: TGTGCCAGCAGCCCCGGGGGTGGCTCACCCCTCCACTTT
CDR3aa: CASSPGGGSPLHF

d_gene: .
v_gene: TRBV4-1
abundance: .
j_gene: TRBJ1-1
CDR3nt: TGCGCCAGCAGCCAGGACTTTCAGAACACTGAAGCTTTCTTT
CDR3aa: CASSQDFQNTEAFF

d_gene: .
v_gene: TRBV19
abundance: .
j_gene: TRBJ2-5
CDR3nt: TGTGCCAGTAGTATGGAGAGGGTCGGTAGGCAGACCCAGTACTTC
CDR3aa: CASSMERVGRQTQYF

d_gene: .
v_gene: TRBV6-6
abundance: few
j_gene: TRBJ2-7
CDR3nt: TGTGCCAGTACTAGCACCTCCTACGAGCAGTACTTC
CDR3aa: CASTSTSYEQYF

d_gene: .
v_gene: TRBV10-3
abundance: .
j_gene: TRBJ1-1
CDR3nt: TGTGCCATCAGTGAGTCATTGGGACATGAAGCTTTCTTT
CDR3aa: CAISESLGHEAFF

d_gene: TRBD2
v_gene: TRBV5-1
abundance: once
j_gene: TRBJ2-2
CDR3nt: TGCGCCAGCAGCTCGGGACTAGCGAACACCGGGGAGCTGTTTTTT
CDR3aa: CASSSGLANTGELFF

d_gene: .
v_gene: TRBV27
abundance: .
j_gene: TRBJ1-1
CDR3nt: TGTGCCAGCAGTTTTAGCGGGACCCGAGACACTGAAGCTTTCTTT
CDR3aa: CASSFSGTRDTEAFF

d_gene: .
v_gene: TRBV5-1
abundance: once
j_gene: TRBJ1-3
CDR3nt: TGCGCCAGCAGCTTGGCAGGGGTGGGAAACACCATATATTTT
CDR3aa: CASSLAGVGNTIYF

d_gene: .
v_gene: TRBV7-9
abundance: few
j_gene: TRBJ1-3
CDR3nt: TGTGCCAGCGACTCCTCGAACTCTGGAAACACCATATATTTT
CDR3aa: CASDSSNSGNTIYF

d_gene: .
v_gene: TRBV5-4
abundance: .
j_gene: TRBJ1-6
CDR3nt: TGTGCCAGCAGCGACTCGAACTCCTATAATTCACCCCTCCACTTT
CDR3aa: CASSDSNSYNSPLHF

d_gene: TRBD2
v_gene: TRBV5-1
abundance: .
j_gene: TRBJ2-1
CDR3nt: TGCGCCTTAAGCAGAGCGGGGACCTACAATGAGCAGTTCTTC
CDR3aa: CALSRAGTYNEQFF

d_gene: .
v_gene: TRBV5-1
abundance: .
j_gene: TRBJ2-2
CDR3nt: TGCGCCAGCAGCCTGACAGGGAACACCGGGGAGCTGTTTTTT
CDR3aa: CASSLTGNTGELFF

d_gene: TRBD1
v_gene: TRBV5-4
abundance: .
j_gene: TRBJ2-7
CDR3nt: TGTGCCAGCAGCTGGCCGGGACAGGACTCCTACGAGCAGTACTTC
CDR3aa: CASSWPGQDSYEQYF

d_gene: TRBD1
v_gene: TRBV19
abundance: .
j_gene: TRBJ1-5
CDR3nt: TGTGCCAGTAGTGTAACGAGGGACAGCCTGAGCGGTTATAGCAATCAGCCCCAGCATTTT
CDR3aa: CASSVTRDSLSGYSNQPQHF

d_gene: TRBD2
v_gene: TRBV27
abundance: .
j_gene: TRBJ2-1
CDR3nt: TGTGCCAGCAGTTTTTCAACCCCGGGACTAGCGGGGGGGGTGGAGCAGTTCTTC
CDR3aa: CASSFSTPGLAGGVEQFF

d_gene: TRBD1
v_gene: TRBV6-1
abundance: .
j_gene: TRBJ2-7
CDR3nt: TGTGCCAGCAGTGAACTGGGACAGGGGTTCTACGAGCAGTACTTC
CDR3aa: CASSELGQGFYEQYF

d_gene: TRBD1
v_gene: TRBV5-1
abundance: .
j_gene: TRBJ1-1
CDR3nt: TGCGCCAGCAGACCTGGACAGGGCGTCATGAACACTGAAGCTTTCTTT
CDR3aa: CASRPGQGVMNTEAFF

d_gene: TRBD1
v_gene: TRBV7-9
abundance: .
j_gene: TRBJ2-1
CDR3nt: TGTGCCAGCAGCTCCCGGGACAGGTACAATGAGCAGTTCTTC
CDR3aa: CASSSRDRYNEQFF

d_gene: .
v_gene: TRBV18
abundance: .
j_gene: TRBJ1-1
CDR3nt: TGTGCCAGCTCACCACCCAGGGTTATGAACACTGAAGCTTTCTTT
CDR3aa: CASSPPRVMNTEAFF

d_gene: TRBD1
v_gene: TRBV14
abundance: once
j_gene: TRBJ2-7
CDR3nt: TGTGCCAGCAGCCAAGGGACAGGGGTCGAGCAGTACTTC
CDR3aa: CASSQGTGVEQYF

d_gene: .
v_gene: TRBV18
abundance: .
j_gene: TRBJ2-2
CDR3nt: TGTGCCAGCTCACCGACTATAACTACCGGGGAGCTGTTTTTT
CDR3aa: CASSPTITTGELFF

d_gene: .
v_gene: TRBV5-1
abundance: .
j_gene: TRBJ2-5
CDR3nt: TGCGCCAGCAGCTTGGACAGCCAACAAGAGACCCAGTACTTC
CDR3aa: CASSLDSQQETQYF